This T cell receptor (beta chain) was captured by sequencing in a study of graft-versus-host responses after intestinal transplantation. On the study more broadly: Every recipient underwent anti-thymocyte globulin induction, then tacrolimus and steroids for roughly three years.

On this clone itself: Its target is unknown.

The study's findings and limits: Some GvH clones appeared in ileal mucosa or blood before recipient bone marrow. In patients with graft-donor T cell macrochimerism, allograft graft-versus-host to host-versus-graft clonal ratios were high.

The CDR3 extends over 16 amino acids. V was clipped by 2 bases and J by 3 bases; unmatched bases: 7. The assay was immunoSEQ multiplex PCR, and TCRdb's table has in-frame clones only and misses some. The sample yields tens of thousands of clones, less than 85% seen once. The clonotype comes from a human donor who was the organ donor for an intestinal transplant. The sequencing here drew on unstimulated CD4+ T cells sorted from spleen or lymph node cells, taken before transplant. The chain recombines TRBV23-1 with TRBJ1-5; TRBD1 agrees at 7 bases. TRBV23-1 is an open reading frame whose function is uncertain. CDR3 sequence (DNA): TGCGCCAGCAGTCAAGCCACAGGGGCCGCCAATCAGCCCCAGCATTTT. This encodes CASSQATGAANQPQHF.